This T cell receptor (beta chain) was profiled in a study of CD8+CD57+ T cells in acquired aplastic anemia (dated by TCRdb to 2016 to 2019). The study in broad terms: DNA extracted from sorted CD4+ and CD8+ cells had a mean of 3.2 ug, with a range of about 0.19 to 27.4 ug. An average of roughly 10 million reads for CD4+ cells and 11.0 million reads for CD8+ cells was obtained from healthy donor samples. Overall results and qualifications from the work: About 29 CD8+ CDR3 sequences were found to be shared between patients and controls, but these sequences appeared to be highly expressed in patients and within the immunodominant clones of the patients. Patients and healthy controls showed no significant difference in CD8+ Simpson's diversity (P=0.060).

TCR repertoires of sorted CD4+ and CD8+ blood T cells from severe aplastic anemia patients and healthy subjects were deep-sequenced in the study. Ficoll-Paque density gradient centrifugation was used to isolate peripheral blood mononuclear cells. Before DNA was extracted, CD4+ and CD8+ T cells were sorted using either FACS or magnetic beads. From the germline V gene, CDR1 is SGHDN and CDR2 is FVKESK. Cut back by 0 bases and 0 bases, the V and J ends lie 9 bases apart. The CDR3 contains 16 residues, cysteine and phenylalanine counted. CDR3 DNA only is kept here, 48 bases in frame from base 1. Profiling of TCR beta VDJ combinations and CDR3 sequences used genomic DNA as the template. An Illumina HiSeq 2000 was the platform used for TCR repertoire sequencing. The authors' analysis ran thus. Repertoire assessment relied on Simpson's diversity index, CDR3 size and DJ length profiles, and TRBV/TRBJ rearrangement plots. Whichever DNA sequence was most abundant in the deep sequencing data was defined as the immunodominant clone. CDR3 amino acid sequences were checked for sharing between subjects and were compared against published repertoires and the VDJdb database. TCRdb applied fastp at Q25 and MiXCR to the public reads, then kept only in-frame beta chains. Identical CDR3 protein sequences are pooled into one entry, listed with their most common genes and DNA. Here the V and J calls rest on TCRdb's processing, not on the authors' analysis. The sample table lists about 170,000 distinct CDR3 sequences, just under 65% of them with a count of one. Clones ranked in the top ten supply about 41% of the sample.

This clonotype came up many times. Which antigen it targets is not known. The record has no base qualities; no much larger clone is one base away. The sequencing sample was made of sorted CD4+, CD8+, or CD8+CD57+ T cells (not recorded which) from PBMCs. The chain joins TRBV14 to TRBJ1-3; the D gene is perhaps TRBD1, from 5 matching bases. The source is a human donor in good health. The CDR3 protein is CASSQDRQISGNTIYF. The DNA reads as follows: TGTGCCAGCAGCCAAGATAGACAGATCTCTGGAAACACCATATATTTT. Extended through the reference TRBV14 and TRBJ1-3 proteins, this CDR3 yields the full variable domain: EAGVTQFPSHSVIEKGQTVTLRCDPISGHDNLYWYRRVMGKEIKFLLHFVKESKQDESGMPNNRFLAERTGGTYSTLKVQPAELEDSGVYFCASSQDRQISGNTIYFGEGSWLTVV.